These 24 T cell receptor beta chains share one sample of origin, sequenced in a study of cytomegalovirus exposure and HLA in healthy donors. Researchers ran the PCR with 60 Vbeta and 13 Jbeta primers. Here immunoSEQ multiplex PCR was the method, and the copy in TCRdb shows in-frame clones only, minus some. This table holds more than 95,000 clones, 83% found once. Sequenced input: PBMCs. Receptors originate from a man younger than 30 in good health and CMV-seronegative.

V is TRBV11-3 and J is TRBJ2-1; TRBD2 matches at 7 bases. The ends lost 5 bases at V and 1 base at J; junction bases unmatched: 5. The V gene's germline CDR1 is SGHNT and CDR2 YENEEA. CDR3 length: 15 amino acids. This CDR3 is CASSLSSGSYNEQFF. The CDR3 bases are TGTGCCAGCAGCCTATCTAGCGGTTCCTACAATGAGCAGTTCTTC. The variable domain in full, with the rest retrieved from reference TRBV11-3 and TRBJ2-1, is EAGVVQSPRYKIIEKKQPVAFWCNPISGHNTLYWYLQNLGQGPELLIRYENEEAVDDSQLPKDRFSAERLKGVDSTLKIQPAELGDSAVYLCASSLSSGSYNEQFFGPGTRLTVL.

This clone occurred once. V usage is TRBV7-3 and J usage is TRBJ1-1; maybe TRBD1 (6 bases). V was shortened by 1 base and J by 2 bases, with 11 bases between the two germline ends. The germline gives CDR1 SGHTA, CDR2 FQGTGA. This CDR3 has 15 residues. CDR3 loop: CASSLIGGSNTEAFF. In DNA form, the CDR3 reads TGTGCCAGCAGCTTAATTGGGGGCTCAAACACTGAAGCTTTCTTT.

V gene TRBV5-4 combines with J gene TRBJ2-5; 7 nucleotides align to TRBD1. The CDR3 is 14 residues long. V was pared by 5 bases and J by 5 bases, with 9 bases of the junction left unmatched. Germline V gene data show CDR1 as SGHNT and CDR2 as YYREEE (reference sequence). In DNA form, the CDR3 reads TGTGCCAGCAGTCCACAGGGGAATCCGGAGACCCAGTACTTC. Translated: CASSPQGNPETQYF. Looking up the rest from reference TRBV5-4 and TRBJ2-5 gives the full variable domain: ETGVTQSPTHLIKTRGQQVTLRCSSQSGHNTVSWYQQALGQGPQFIFQYYREEENGRGNFPPRFSGLQFPNYSSELNVNALELDDSALYLCASSPQGNPETQYFGPGTRLLVL.

J is TRBJ2-1 and V is TRBV27, with D possibly matching TRBD2 (7 bases). The CDR3 sequence is 19 residues long. Trimming pared 1 base from V and 4 bases from J, leaving 23 bases between. Germline-derived CDR1 and CDR2 are MNHEY and SMNVEV (reference sequence). CDR3 sequence: CASSLFLSGVGGGYNEQFF. CDR3 DNA sequence: TGTGCCAGCAGTTTATTCCTATCAGGGGTGGGCGGGGGATACAATGAGCAGTTCTTC.

V is TRBV27 and J is TRBJ2-7; tentative D call: TRBD1 (6 bases). The CDR3 loop spans 15 amino acids. V was shortened by 0 bases and J by 3 bases, with 12 bases between the two germline ends. CDR1 is MNHEY and CDR2 is SMNVEV in the germline V gene (reference sequence). The CDR3 spells CASSLSQGGLYEQYF. DNA for the CDR3: TGTGCCAGCAGTTTATCACAGGGTGGTCTCTACGAGCAGTACTTC.

This rearrangement joins TRBV5-1 to TRBJ1-2; the D is unclear. This CDR3 spans 16 amino acids. The V and J ends lost 1 base and 5 bases respectively, with 18 bases between them. Germline CDR1 and CDR2: SGHRS and YFSETQ. The CDR3 sequence: CASSLSQSGSGYGYTF. For the CDR3, the DNA is TGCGCCAGCAGCTTGAGTCAGTCTGGCTCCGGGTATGGCTACACCTTC. The full variable domain, rest sourced from reference TRBV5-1 and TRBJ1-2, is KAGVTQTPRYLIKTRGQQVTLSCSPISGHRSVSWYQQTPGQGLQFLFEYFSETQRNKGNFPGRFSGRQFSNSRSEMNVSTLELGDSALYLCASSLSQSGSGYGYTFGSGTRLTVV.

This clone was seen a single time. At the DNA level, this CDR3 is encoded by other sequences in the same sample as well. This chain uses TRBV7-2 with TRBJ1-5; weak D call: TRBD1 (5 bases). Germline lookup yields CDR1 SGHTA and CDR2 FQGNSA. This CDR3 has 14 residues. With 4 bases removed from V and 2 bases from J, the gap between germline ends came to 9 bases. The chain's CDR3 is CASSSDRGNQPQHF. CDR3 sequence (DNA): TGTGCCAGCAGCTCAGACAGAGGCAATCAGCCCCAGCATTTT.

The chain is built from TRBV18 and TRBJ2-7; D is perhaps TRBD2 (6 bases). The CDR3 loop spans 16 amino acids. The ends were cut back, 3 bases at V and 5 bases at J, with 20 bases in the middle. CDR1 and CDR2 from the germline V gene are KGHSH and LQKENI. DNA for the CDR3: TGTGCCAGCTCACCCGTGGAGGGAGTGAGAGCTGACGAGCAGTACTTC. Protein product: CASSPVEGVRADEQYF.

This chain links TRBV10-2 with TRBJ2-7, with TRBD1 matching over 7 bases. After removal of 8 bases from V and 1 base from J, the junction contained 17 bases not matched to a gene. CDR3 length: 17 residues. Germline CDR1 WSHSY, CDR2 SAAADI. In nucleotides, the CDR3 is TGCGCCAGCCTCGTAGAGCGTCCGGACAGGCTATCCTACGAGCAGTACTTC. It translates to CASLVERPDRLSYEQYF.

The chain carries TRBV9 and TRBJ2-1; maybe TRBD2 (6 bases). V dropped 3 bases and J dropped 8 bases, with 15 bases sitting between them. The germline V gene encodes CDR1 SGDLS and CDR2 YYNGEE. The CDR3 has 14 amino acids. The CDR3 here is CASSGRDFMDEQFF. CDR3 in DNA: TGTGCCAGCAGCGGGCGGGACTTTATGGATGAGCAGTTCTTC.

This clone was counted a few times. This chain links TRBV6-5 with TRBJ1-2, with TRBD1 matching 7 bases. This CDR3 region has 16 residues. Per the germline V gene, CDR1 is MNHEY and CDR2 is SVGAGI. With 2 bases clipped from V and 4 bases from J, the junction kept 10 bases outside the gene matches. The CDR3 DNA sequence: TGTGCCAGCAGTTACGGGACGCCGGACAGGCCCTATGGCTACACCTTC. This codes for CASSYGTPDRPYGYTF.

This clone was seen a handful of times. V is TRBV7-2 and J is TRBJ2-6; 7 bases line up with TRBD2. Germline values: CDR1 SGHTA, CDR2 FQGNSA. CDR3 size: 17 residues. J was trimmed by 0 bases and V by 10 bases; bases with no gene match: 12. Here the CDR3 reads CAKGRAGFPSGANVLTF. CDR3 nucleotides: TGTGCCAAGGGGAGGGCGGGGTTTCCCTCTGGGGCCAACGTCCTGACTTTC.

The rearrangement uses TRBV18 and TRBJ1-2; D is ambiguous. Germline assignment: CDR1 KGHSH and CDR2 LQKENI. Trimming shortened V by 1 base and J by 3 bases, and 12 bases separated the two germline ends. This CDR3 spans 15 amino acids. CDR3 in amino acids: CASSPLSGWDYGYTF. CDR3 DNA: TGTGCCAGCTCACCACTGTCGGGGTGGGACTATGGCTACACCTTC.

J is TRBJ1-5 and V is TRBV28; D is unresolved. Per germline, CDR1 MDHEN and CDR2 SYDVKM. Trimming shortened V by 5 bases and J by 11 bases, and 10 bases separated the two germline ends. This CDR3 has 11 residues. CDR3 loop: CASSHLTAQHF. CDR3 nucleotides: TGTGCCAGCAGTCACCTCACGGCCCAGCATTTT.

In its sample, this clone was seen a few times. The rearrangement joins TRBV4-1 to TRBJ1-3; TRBD1 matches 9 bases. J gave up 7 bases and V 2 bases, and 9 bases lay outside the gene matches. CDR3 size: 16 residues. Germline CDR1 and CDR2: MGHRA and YSYEKL. The CDR3 bases are TGCGCCAGCAGCCAATCCGGGACAGGGTATGGGAACACCATATATTTT. Its protein product is CASSQSGTGYGNTIYF.

The V gene is TRBV7-3, the J gene TRBJ2-3; D call uncertain. V was trimmed by 2 bases and J by 0 bases, leaving 3 bases between them. Germline V gives CDR1 SGHTA, CDR2 FQGTGA. This CDR3 comprises 13 residues. The CDR3 region is CASSLQSTDTQYF. CDR3 DNA: TGTGCCAGCAGCTTACAGAGCACAGATACGCAGTATTTT.

The CDR3 is CASSLSGTGNYGYTF. CDR3 sequence (DNA): TGTGCCAGCTCACTTTCCGGGACAGGGAACTATGGCTACACCTTC. The chain uses TRBV18 and TRBJ1-2, with 9 bases identical to TRBD1. Germline assignment: CDR1 KGHSH and CDR2 LQKENI. CDR3 length: 15 amino acids. V shed 4 bases, J shed 2 bases, and the junction held 5 bases outside the gene matches.

This clone was counted a single time. The rearrangement links TRBV14 to TRBJ2-5; D is undetermined. V lost 3 bases to trimming and J lost 4 bases, with 9 bases between them. This CDR3 is 13 amino acids long. The V gene's germline CDR1 is SGHDN and CDR2 FVKESK. In nucleotides, the CDR3 is TGTGCCAGCAGCCAGGCGGAAGGAGAGACCCAGTACTTC. Protein product: CASSQAEGETQYF.

This sequence joins TRBV5-1 and TRBJ2-7, with D possibly TRBD1 on 6 matching bases. Deletions cut 4 bases from V and 0 bases from J, with 14 bases between. Germline V gives CDR1 SGHRS, CDR2 YFSETQ. The CDR3 spans 15 residues. The CDR3, as DNA: TGCGCCAGCAGCGTGGTCGGGACAAGCTCCTACGAGCAGTACTTC. Its protein product is CASSVVGTSSYEQYF.

The rearrangement joins TRBV11-2 to TRBJ1-1; D remains unclear. This CDR3 has 12 amino acids. Germline-derived CDR1 and CDR2 are SGHAT and FQNNGV. Trimming took 3 bases from V and 7 from J, leaving 9 bases between them. The CDR3 loop reads CASSFFSSEAFF. In DNA, the CDR3 is TGTGCCAGCAGCTTCTTTAGCAGTGAAGCTTTCTTT. The full variable domain, completed using reference TRBV11-2 and TRBJ1-1, is EAGVAQSPRYKIIEKRQSVAFWCNPISGHATLYWYQQILGQGPKLLIQFQNNGVVDDSQLPKDRFSAERLKGVDSTLKIQPAKLEDSAVYLCASSFFSSEAFFGQGTRLTVV.

The count of this clone is one. The CDR3 sequence is CASSSPVRGQEQFF. The CDR3 nucleotides read TGTGCCAGCAGCTCCCCTGTTAGGGGCCAGGAGCAGTTCTTC. The J gene is TRBJ2-1, the V gene TRBV11-2; a possible D gene is TRBD1 (5 bases). Germline lookup yields CDR1 SGHAT and CDR2 FQNNGV. V lost 4 bases and J 10 bases, leaving 17 bases between the germline ends. The CDR3 spans 14 residues.

V usage is TRBV4-3 and J usage is TRBJ2-2; 7 bases map to TRBD2. J gave up 3 bases and V 1 base, and 14 bases lay outside the gene matches. The germline V gene has CDR1 LGHNA and CDR2 YSLEER. The length of the CDR3 is 19 residues. The CDR3 DNA sequence: TGCGCCAGCAGCCAAGGTGGACTAGGCGGGATAATCGACACCGGGGAGCTGTTTTTT. This translates into CASSQGGLGGIIDTGELFF.

The rearrangement joins TRBV6-6 to TRBJ2-3; no clear D. The CDR3 has 14 amino acids. The V gene lost 4 bases and the J gene lost 8 bases, with 16 bases spanning the gap. Germline values: CDR1 MNHNY, CDR2 SVGAGI (reference sequence). The CDR3 sequence: CASSSLNLAGTQYF. Here the CDR3 DNA reads TGTGCCAGCAGTTCTCTCAACCTCGCCGGTACGCAGTATTTT.

This chain connects TRBV28 to TRBJ2-7; D is possibly TRBD2 (7 bases). Trimming cost V 2 bases and J 2 bases, with 16 bases left between them. The CDR3 contains 16 residues. Germline V CDR1 and CDR2: MDHEN, SYDVKM. The CDR3 loop is CASSLGWGGLAYEQYF. For the CDR3, the DNA is TGTGCCAGCAGTTTAGGCTGGGGGGGGCTCGCCTACGAGCAGTACTTC.